This T cell receptor (beta chain) was documented in a study of OX40 agonist ivuxolimab in advanced cancers. Study details: Administration of intravenous ivuxolimab to patients occurred every 2 weeks at 0.01 to 10 mg/kg. Overall study findings and caveats: Some nonresponders also had low normalized T-cell clonal expansion.

The table came from immunoSEQ multiplex PCR; TCRdb's copy has only in-frame clones and leaves some out. The table has over 15,000 clones, about three quarters seen once; the top ten hold more than 25%. Per the germline V gene, CDR1 is SGHVS and CDR2 is FQNEAQ. The CDR3 is 15 amino acids. The J segment lost 0 bases and the V segment lost 1 base, leaving 0 bases of the junction unmatched. A note on this clone: Its antigen remains unidentified.

The clonotype was recovered from an adult with an advanced solid tumor such as melanoma, head and neck, liver or kidney cancer. This specimen consisted of CD4+ or CD8+ T cells sorted from blood, obtained in a trial of the OX40 agonist ivuxolimab. The V call is TRBV7-8, the J call TRBJ2-1, with 7 bases lining up with TRBD2. Here the CDR3 DNA reads TGTGCCAGCAGCTTAGTAGCGGGCTCCTACAATGAGCAGTTCTTC. The encoded protein is CASSLVAGSYNEQFF.